A selection of T cell receptor beta chains follows, all from one sample in a study of blood T cells in healthy people across ages. TCRdb reprocessed the 5' RACE reads with MiXCR, giving one entry per CDR3 protein. The table shows some 760,000 distinct CDR3 sequences, with 25% occurring only once. The sample was also reused in another study, on T cells of mothers and their children.

The specimen sequenced was blood. The receptors come from a boy between 10 and 17 years old in good health. Each CDR3 is given with its conserved first and last residue. D genes are given only for firm matches. Clone size is stated in some rows and not others, as once, few, many or a class when expanded.

j_call clone_size v_call d_call cdr3_nt cdr3_aa
TRBJ1-1 few TRBV20-1 - TGCATCCCCCTGGGGGGCACTGAAGCTTTCTTT CIPLGGTEAFF
TRBJ2-7 few TRBV13 - TGTGCCAGCAGCTTAAGTCTAGCCAGCGACTACGAGCAGTACTTC CASSLSLASDYEQYF
TRBJ2-7 - TRBV2 - TGTGCCAGCAGTTTGACGGAGATCAACGAGCAGTACTTC CASSLTEINEQYF
TRBJ1-2 - TRBV20-1 - TGCAGTGCTAGAGCCCCCGGGTCAAAATATGGCTACACCTTC CSARAPGSKYGYTF
TRBJ2-4 many TRBV11-2 - TGTGCCAGCAGCCCCCGGAGCCCGGGGATCGAAAACATTCAGTACTTC CASSPRSPGIENIQYF
TRBJ2-2 - TRBV7-8 TRBD1 TGTGCCAGCAGCTCGAACAGGGGGAACACCGGGGAGCTGTTTTTT CASSSNRGNTGELFF
TRBJ1-3 - TRBV10-3 - TGTGCCATCATGGGGGGTACGGGAAACACCATATATTTT CAIMGGTGNTIYF
TRBJ2-7 - TRBV10-3 - TGTGCCATCAGCTCCGGAGCGGAGCCGTACTTC CAISSGAEPYF
TRBJ1-1 few TRBV29-1 - TGCAGCGCAACCTCTCATGAAGCTTTCTTT CSATSHEAFF
TRBJ2-1 few TRBV20-1 - TGCAGTGCTAGCGAGGGGCATGAGCAGTTCTTC CSASEGHEQFF
TRBJ2-7 few TRBV28 TRBD2 TGTGCCAGCAGTTTATCGGGACTAGGCACCCACGAGCAGTACTTC CASSLSGLGTHEQYF
TRBJ2-7 few TRBV4-1 TRBD1 TGCGCCAGCAGCCTACGGGGACAGGGGATCCTAACCTACGAGCAGTACTTC CASSLRGQGILTYEQYF
TRBJ2-5 many TRBV13 - TGTGCCAGCAGCTTAAGGTCGGCAGGAGAGACCCAGTACTTC CASSLRSAGETQYF
TRBJ2-5 - TRBV12-5 TRBD1 TGTGCTAGTGGTTTAGGACAGGGAACTGAGACCCAGTACTTC CASGLGQGTETQYF
TRBJ2-6 few TRBV28 - TGTGCCAGCAGTTCTCCCTATGGCTCTGGGGCCAACGTCCTGACTTTC CASSSPYGSGANVLTF
TRBJ2-3 - TRBV11-2 - TGTGCCAGCAGCTTAAAAAGCCTCGCGGTCTACACAGATACGCAGTATTTT CASSLKSLAVYTDTQYF
TRBJ2-2 - TRBV10-3 TRBD1 TGTGCCATCACTCCACAGGGGAGCTTAAACACCGGGGAGCTGTTTTTT CAITPQGSLNTGELFF
TRBJ1-1 - TRBV7-9 - TGTGCCAGCAGCCGACACACGGGGGGGACTGAAGCTTTCTTT CASSRHTGGTEAFF
TRBJ2-7 - TRBV9 - TGTGCCAGCTCAACCGGAGGGAGAGACGAGCAGTACTTC CASSTGGRDEQYF
TRBJ2-7 - TRBV28 - TGTGCCAGCAGTTTCGAGGGCCTTCGGTACGAGCAGTACTTC CASSFEGLRYEQYF
TRBJ2-1 few TRBV7-9 - TGTGCCAGCACCAATTTTAGGGACAATGAGCAGTTCTTC CASTNFRDNEQFF
TRBJ2-3 - TRBV27 TRBD1 TGTGCCAGCAGTCATCCGCAGGGGGGCACAGATACGCAGTATTTT CASSHPQGGTDTQYF
TRBJ2-4 - TRBV3-1 - TGTGCCAGCAGCCCTGACCAGGACTGGAACATTCAGTACTTC CASSPDQDWNIQYF
TRBJ2-7 - TRBV2 - TGTGCCAGCAGTGACAGTTACTCCTACGAGCAGTACTTC CASSDSYSYEQYF
TRBJ1-1 few TRBV12-3/TRBV12-4 TRBD1 TGTGCCAGCAAAACAGGGGTCCGGTTTGATACTGAAGCTTTCTTT CASKTGVRFDTEAFF
TRBJ2-2 - TRBV4-3 - TGCGCCAGCAGCCAAGACGTGGGGACGAACACCGGGGAGCTGTTTTTT CASSQDVGTNTGELFF
TRBJ1-2 - TRBV6-2/TRBV6-3 - TGTGCCAGCAGTCCCGACAGGATCGGTGGCTACACCTTC CASSPDRIGGYTF
TRBJ1-4 - TRBV20-1 - TGCAGTGCTGCAAAGGGCAGCGAAAAACTGTTTTTT CSAAKGSEKLFF
TRBJ1-5 few TRBV4-3 - TGCGCCAGCAGCCAAGACTGGGGAGATAGCAATCAGCCCCAGCATTTT CASSQDWGDSNQPQHF
TRBJ1-5 few TRBV2 - TGTGCCAGCAGTTTTACCAGCGTAAATCAGCCCCAGCATTTT CASSFTSVNQPQHF
TRBJ2-1 few TRBV5-1 TRBD1 TGCGCCAGCAGCCCTTGGCAAGGGACAGGGGGAAATGAGCAGTTCTTC CASSPWQGTGGNEQFF
TRBJ2-5 few TRBV11-3 - TGTGCCAGCGCCGCCGGCCCAGTCCGGCAAGAGACCCAGTACTTC CASAAGPVRQETQYF
TRBJ2-3 few TRBV5-4 TRBD1 TGTGCCAGCAGCTCGGTCGACAGGGTGGACACAGATACGCAGTATTTT CASSSVDRVDTDTQYF
TRBJ2-3 few TRBV30 - TGTGCCTGGAGTCCCAAGGACAGCTCTGGGGATACGCAGTATTTT CAWSPKDSSGDTQYF
TRBJ2-5 few TRBV20-1 TRBD2 TGCAGTGCTCTAGCGGGAGAGGATGGGACCCAGTACTTC CSALAGEDGTQYF
TRBJ1-5 - TRBV19 - TGTGCCAGTTCCGGGACGGGAATCCAGCCCCAGCATTTT CASSGTGIQPQHF
TRBJ2-5 - TRBV28 TRBD2 TGTGCCAGCAGTTTGCCATACGGGACTAGCGGCATAGAAGAGACCCAGTACTTC CASSLPYGTSGIEETQYF
TRBJ2-3 - TRBV7-2 TRBD2 TGTGCCAGCAGCCCCAGCGGGGTCCCCACAGATACGCAGTATTTT CASSPSGVPTDTQYF
TRBJ2-7 - TRBV9 TRBD1 TGTGCCAGCAGCCCCCGAGAAACAGGGGGCCCCTACGAGCAGTACTTC CASSPRETGGPYEQYF
TRBJ1-2 few TRBV9 TRBD1 TGTGCCAGCAGCGCCCTAACAGGGGGTGATGGCTACACCTTC CASSALTGGDGYTF
TRBJ2-7 few TRBV6-6 TRBD2 TGTGCCAGCAGTTACGGGAGCGGGGGCTCATACGAGCAGTACTTC CASSYGSGGSYEQYF
TRBJ2-3 - TRBV28 - TGTGCCAGCACGGGATCTAGCACAGATACGCAGTATTTT CASTGSSTDTQYF
TRBJ1-6 - TRBV14 - TGTGCCAGCAGCCCTCGCGGAGGACCAAATTCACCCCTCCACTTT CASSPRGGPNSPLHF
TRBJ2-5 few TRBV6-2/TRBV6-3 TRBD1 TGTGCCACCGAAAACCTAGGGGGCGTCTACGAGACCCAGTACTTC CATENLGGVYETQYF
TRBJ1-3 - TRBV15 - TGTGCCACCAGCGGCGGGTTCTCTGGAAACACCATATATTTT CATSGGFSGNTIYF
TRBJ2-7 - TRBV12-3/TRBV12-4 - TGTGCCGGCAGTTCCGCCTACTACGAGCAGTACTTC CAGSSAYYEQYF
TRBJ2-5 - TRBV12-3/TRBV12-4 - TGTGCCAGCAGTTTAAGGCGAACGGAGACCCGGTACTTC CASSLRRTETRYF
TRBJ2-5 few TRBV28 TRBD2 TGTGCCAGCAGTCTAACTAGCGGGGGACTTGGGGAGACCCAGTACTTC CASSLTSGGLGETQYF
TRBJ2-7 few TRBV5-6 TRBD1 TGTGCCAGCAGCTTTAGTGACAGGGCCTACGAGCAGTACTTC CASSFSDRAYEQYF
TRBJ2-1 few TRBV5-1 - TGCGCCAGCAGCTTGGTGGTGAGCAATGAGCGGTTCTTC CASSLVVSNERFF
TRBJ2-1 - TRBV4-3 TRBD2 TGCGCCAGCAGCCAAGGTGGGGGACTAGCGGGTCTCAATGAGCAGTTCTTC CASSQGGGLAGLNEQFF
TRBJ2-7 - TRBV10-3 - TGTGCCATCAGTGTTGGTAGCGGAACCTACGAGCAGTACTTC CAISVGSGTYEQYF
TRBJ2-7 few TRBV7-9 TRBD2 TGTGCCAGCAGCCCTCCGGGGGGGCCCTACGAGCAGTACTTC CASSPPGGPYEQYF